A selection of T cell receptor beta chains follows, all from one sample in a study of blood T cell repertoires in COVID-19. Clones were sequenced by immunoSEQ multiplex PCR, and TCRdb holds only the in-frame ones, with some missing. The top ten clones hold about 4% of a sample with about 270,000 clones, about nine tenths of them seen once. The sequenced material came from PBMCs or T cells enriched from blood (not recorded which). These receptors originate from a woman aged 30 to 39 with acute COVID-19. CDR3s include the opening cysteine and the closing phenylalanine or tryptophan. D genes are given only for firm matches. Clone size is given for some rows only: seen once, a few or many times, or a class if the clone is expanded.

TRBV9	.	TRBJ1-1	.	TGTGCCAGCAGGAGTCGGGGCACTGAAGCTTTCTTT	CASRSRGTEAFF
TRBV13	.	TRBJ2-1	.	TGTGCCAGCAGCTTAGTCGGGAGCTCCTACAATGAGCAGTTCTTC	CASSLVGSSYNEQFF
TRBV10-3	TRBD1	TRBJ1-3	.	TGTGCCATTGCGACAGGGTCTGGAAACACCATATATTTT	CAIATGSGNTIYF
TRBV24-1	.	TRBJ2-2	.	TGTGCCACCAGTGACCTACAGTACACCGGGGAGCTGTTTTTT	CATSDLQYTGELFF
TRBV6-5	TRBD1	TRBJ1-2	few	TGTGCCAGCACGGGACAGGGTCCCTATTATGGCTACACCTTC	CASTGQGPYYGYTF
TRBV5-1	.	TRBJ2-3	.	TGCGCCAGCAGCTTGGGGATAGCAACCCACACAGATACGCAGTATTTT	CASSLGIATHTDTQYF
TRBV2	TRBD2	TRBJ2-7	.	TGTGCCAGCAAGTTTTATAGCGGGAGATACGAGCAGTACTTC	CASKFYSGRYEQYF
TRBV10-3	TRBD2	TRBJ2-1	.	TGTGCCACAACCCGGGGGGGTGAGCAGTTCTTC	CATTRGGEQFF
TRBV5-1	TRBD1	TRBJ2-1	.	TGCGCCAGCAGCTGGACAGGAGCTTACTCCAATGAGCAGTTCTTC	CASSWTGAYSNEQFF
TRBV20-1	TRBD2	TRBJ2-1	.	TGCAGTGCTAGTGGGATCGCCGCGGGGGAGGAAATCTACAATGAGCAGTTCTTC	CSASGIAAGEEIYNEQFF
TRBV5-6	TRBD1	TRBJ2-1	.	TGTGCCAGCAGCCCGTCGGGACAGGGATATAATGAGCAGTTCTTC	CASSPSGQGYNEQFF
TRBV6-5	TRBD2	TRBJ2-2	.	TGTGCCAGCAGTTGGGGACTAGCGAACACCGGGGAGCTGTTTTTT	CASSWGLANTGELFF
TRBV20-1	.	TRBJ2-3	once	TGCAGTGCTAGTAGGTCAGGGGACCTCACAGATACGCAGTATTTT	CSASRSGDLTDTQYF
TRBV7-9	.	TRBJ2-1	.	TGTGCCAGCAGCTTAGCGCGCAATGAGCAGTTCTTC	CASSLARNEQFF